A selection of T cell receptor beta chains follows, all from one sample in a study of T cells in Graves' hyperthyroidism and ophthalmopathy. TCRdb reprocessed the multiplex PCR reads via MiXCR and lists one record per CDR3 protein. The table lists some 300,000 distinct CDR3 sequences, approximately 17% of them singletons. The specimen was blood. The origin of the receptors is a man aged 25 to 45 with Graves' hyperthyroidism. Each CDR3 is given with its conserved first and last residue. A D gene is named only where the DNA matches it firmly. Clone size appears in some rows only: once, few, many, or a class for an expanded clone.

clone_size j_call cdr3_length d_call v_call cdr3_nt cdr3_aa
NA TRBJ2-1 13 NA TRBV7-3 TGTGCCAGCAGCACCTCTAGAGACAATGAGCAGTTCTTC CASSTSRDNEQFF
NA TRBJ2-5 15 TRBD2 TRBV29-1 TGCAGCGTTGGGGCTGAATGGGTGGGAGGGGAGACCCAGTACTTC CSVGAEWVGGETQYF
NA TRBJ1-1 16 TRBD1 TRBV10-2 TGCGCCAGCAGTGATGTTATTGCAGGGGGAGCCACTGAAGCTTTCTTT CASSDVIAGGATEAFF
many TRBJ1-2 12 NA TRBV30 TGTGCCTGGAGTATAAGGGCAGGAGGCTACACCTTC CAWSIRAGGYTF
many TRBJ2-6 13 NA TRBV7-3 TGTGCCAGCAGTCCCTCTGGGGCCAACGTCCTGACTTTC CASSPSGANVLTF
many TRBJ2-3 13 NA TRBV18 TGTGCCAGCTCACCAGGGGAAGCAGATACGCAGTATTTT CASSPGEADTQYF
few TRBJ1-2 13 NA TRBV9 TGTGCCAGCAGCGGGGGAGGTTTCTATGGCTACACCTTC CASSGGGFYGYTF
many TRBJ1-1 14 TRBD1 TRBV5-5 TGTGCCAGCAACCCACAGGGGGCGCGGACTGAAGCTTTCTTT CASNPQGARTEAFF
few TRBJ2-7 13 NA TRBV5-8 TGTGCCAGCAGGAGGAGGGGCGTCGACGAGCAGTACTTC CASRRRGVDEQYF
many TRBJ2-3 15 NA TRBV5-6 TGTGCCAGCAGCTTCGGCGGATACTTCACAGATACGCAGTATTTT CASSFGGYFTDTQYF
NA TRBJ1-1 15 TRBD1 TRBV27 TGTGCCAGCAGTTCATGGACGTCGACAGGGGCTAAAGCTTTCTTT CASSSWTSTGAKAFF
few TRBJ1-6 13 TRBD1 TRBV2 TGTGCCATTCCCGGGACAGGGGTCTCACCCCTCCACTTT CAIPGTGVSPLHF
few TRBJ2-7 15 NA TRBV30 TGTGCCTGGAGTGCAACCCCAGGGGGGAGTTACGAGCAGTACTTC CAWSATPGGSYEQYF
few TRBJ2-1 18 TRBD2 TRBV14 TGTGCCAGCAGCCAAGTCGTTAGCGGGAGGGCCTGGTACAATGAGCAGTTCTTC CASSQVVSGRAWYNEQFF
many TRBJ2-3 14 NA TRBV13 TGTGCCAGCAGTATCAAAGAAGGGACAGATACGCAGTATTTT CASSIKEGTDTQYF
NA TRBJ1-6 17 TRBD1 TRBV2 TGTGCCAGCAGGCCTGGACAGGGAATGGCCTATAATTCACCCCTCCACTTT CASRPGQGMAYNSPLHF
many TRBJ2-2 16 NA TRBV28 TGTGCCAGCAGTCCCCGCAGGGTAGTGAGCACCGGGGAGCTGTTTTTT CASSPRRVVSTGELFF
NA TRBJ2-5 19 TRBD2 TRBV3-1 TGTGCCAGCAGCCCGTCCCTCGTTCTAGCGGGAGGGCCGGGAGAGACCCCGTACTTC CASSPSLVLAGGPGETPYF
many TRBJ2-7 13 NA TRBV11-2 TGTGCCAGCGCCTCGGGACTCCAAGGGGAGCAGTACTTC CASASGLQGEQYF
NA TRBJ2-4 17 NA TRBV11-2 TGTGCCAGCAGCTTAGAGGGAGCGAGTACGGCCAAAAACATTCAGTACTTC CASSLEGASTAKNIQYF
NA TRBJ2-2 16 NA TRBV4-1 TGCGCCAGCAGCCAAGTGGGGGAGTGGGGGACCGGGGAGCTGTTTTTT CASSQVGEWGTGELFF
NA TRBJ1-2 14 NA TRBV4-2 TGTGCCAGCAGCCAAGAGGACAGCGACTATGGCTACACCTTC CASSQEDSDYGYTF
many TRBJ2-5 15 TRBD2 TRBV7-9 TGTGCCAGCAGCTCCCCACGGGAGGGACAAGAGACCCAGTACTTC CASSSPREGQETQYF
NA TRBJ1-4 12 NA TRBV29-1 TGCAGCGCGACAGTTTCCAATGAAAAACTGTTTTTT CSATVSNEKLFF
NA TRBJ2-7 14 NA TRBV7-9 TGTGCCAGCAACAGCGCGACAGCCGCCTACGAGCAGTACTTC CASNSATAAYEQYF
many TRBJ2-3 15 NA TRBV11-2 TGTGCCAGCAGCTGGGGCCCGGGGAGCACAGATACGCAGTATTTT CASSWGPGSTDTQYF
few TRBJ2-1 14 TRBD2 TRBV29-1 TGCAGCGTTGATAGCGGGAGGATCGGCAATGAGCAGTTCTTC CSVDSGRIGNEQFF
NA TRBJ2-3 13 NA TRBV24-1 TGTGCCACCAGTGATTTTGACGGGGATACGCAGTATTTT CATSDFDGDTQYF
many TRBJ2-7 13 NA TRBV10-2 TGCGCCAGCAGTGACAGGGGAGTAAGGAGGCAGTACTTC CASSDRGVRRQYF